Described below is a single T cell receptor beta chain sequence and its context. The authors distributed each subset's genomic DNA evenly over several immunoSEQ plates. Assay used: immunoSEQ multiplex PCR; TCRdb lists only in-frame clones, some missing. Of about 1 million clones listed, more than 75% are singletons. This entry is derived from a study of shared clonotypes between healthy human individuals. None of the donors, who were healthy HIV-negative adults, had recently had acute infections or vaccinations. From CD4+ cells came CD45RA+ naive and CD45RA-negative memory subsets. V was trimmed by 0 bases and J by 4 bases, leaving 13 bases between them. Germline lookup yields CDR1 SGHDT and CDR2 YYEEEE. This CDR3 has 15 amino acids.

The chain is built from TRBV5-6 and TRBJ1-2; D may be TRBD1 (5 bases). Sequencing used memory CD4+ T cells from PBMCs. The subset: CD45RA-negative fraction. The sequence was collected from a man between 18 and 29 years old in good health. Some clones in this sample may be carry-over from other donors' samples. The CDR3 sequence is CASSLGIQGFYGYTF. Here the CDR3 DNA reads TGTGCCAGCAGCTTGGGTATCCAGGGCTTCTATGGCTACACCTTC.